This TCR beta chain was found in a study of T cells in Graves' hyperthyroidism and ophthalmopathy. The CDR3 totals 15 residues. Losses at the gene ends were 5 bases for V and 6 bases for J; bases not matched to a gene: 6. Amplified regions were TCR beta CDR3 sequences from RNA transcripts. When the TCR CDR3 underwent first-round RT-PCR, the HTBI primer set was used. MiXCR, run by TCRdb on the multiplex PCR reads, gives a single entry per CDR3 protein. This table has some 500,000 distinct CDR3 sequences, about 15% appearing once. There are many counts of this clonotype. Pregnant or lactating patients were excluded, as were those with uncontrolled infection or other autoimmune disease.

Sequencing was done on a sample of blood. The TCR sequence derives from a woman aged 18-29 years with Graves' hyperthyroidism. The chain combines TRBV12-3 or TRBV12-4 with TRBJ2-3; TRBD2 aligns across 12 bases. CDR3 sequence (DNA): TGTGCCAGCAGTCCGACTAGCGGGAGAGGGGATACGCAGTATTTT. Encoded protein: CASSPTSGRGDTQYF.